The TCR beta chain described here comes from a study of T-cell memory formation after mild COVID-19. Whole-study context: Clusters were largely donor specific.

Using constant-segment primers, 5'RACE produced TCR alpha and TCR beta cDNA libraries carrying sample barcodes and UMIs. TCRdb recomputed calls from the 5' RACE reads with MiXCR, one row per CDR3 protein. The sample lists roughly 100,000 distinct CDR3 sequences, approximately 13% seen once, with roughly 30% in the top ten. Overall study findings and caveats: Researchers could not confirm that second-wave clones peaking on day 37 targeted SARS-CoV-2. Clones shrinking between day 15 and 85 showed a balanced CD4/CD8 split, and those that grew later tilted toward CD4+.

This clonotype has more than one count but fewer than ten. The target antigen is unknown. The germline gives CDR1 MNHEY, CDR2 SVGEGT. Trimming cost V 3 bases and J 2 bases, with 11 bases left between them. The CDR3 loop spans 14 amino acids. V gene TRBV6-2 or TRBV6-3 combines with J gene TRBJ2-7; D might be TRBD1 (5 bases). The receptor was isolated from an adult woman who had mild COVID-19 (a few samples of this study predate the infection). Cell type and time point are not known. Material for sequencing was PBMCs or a T cell subset sorted from them (not recorded which). Written as DNA, the CDR3 is TGTGCCAGCAGTTATCGAGACAGCGCCTACGAGCAGTACTTC. Translating it yields CASSYRDSAYEQYF.